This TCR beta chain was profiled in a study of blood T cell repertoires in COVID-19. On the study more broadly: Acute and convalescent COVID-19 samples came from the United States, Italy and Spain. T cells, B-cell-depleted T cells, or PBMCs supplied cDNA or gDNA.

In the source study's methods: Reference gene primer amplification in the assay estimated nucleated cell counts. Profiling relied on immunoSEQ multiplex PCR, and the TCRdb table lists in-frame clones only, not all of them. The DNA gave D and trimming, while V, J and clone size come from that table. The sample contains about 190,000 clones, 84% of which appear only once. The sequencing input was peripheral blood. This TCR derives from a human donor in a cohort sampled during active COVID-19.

CDR3 sequence (DNA): TGTGCCAGCAGTTACATCAGACACCAACAAGAGACCCAGTACTTC. This sequence encodes CASSYIRHQQETQYF. The chain joins TRBV28 to TRBJ2-5; D is unresolved. V was pared by 4 bases and J by 2 bases, with 14 bases between. Per the germline V gene, CDR1 is MDHEN and CDR2 is SYDVKM. The CDR3 runs 15 residues.